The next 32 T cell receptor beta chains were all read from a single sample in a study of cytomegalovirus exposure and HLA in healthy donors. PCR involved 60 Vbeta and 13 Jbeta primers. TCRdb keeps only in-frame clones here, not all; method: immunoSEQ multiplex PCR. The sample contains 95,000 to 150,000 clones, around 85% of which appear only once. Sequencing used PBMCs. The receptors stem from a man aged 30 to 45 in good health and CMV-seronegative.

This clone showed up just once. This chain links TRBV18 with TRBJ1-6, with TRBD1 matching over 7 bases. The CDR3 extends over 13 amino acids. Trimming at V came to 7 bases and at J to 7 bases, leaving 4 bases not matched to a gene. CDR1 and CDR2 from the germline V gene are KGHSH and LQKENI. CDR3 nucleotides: TGTGCCAGCTGGGACAGACTAAATTCACCCCTCCACTTT. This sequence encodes CASWDRLNSPLHF.

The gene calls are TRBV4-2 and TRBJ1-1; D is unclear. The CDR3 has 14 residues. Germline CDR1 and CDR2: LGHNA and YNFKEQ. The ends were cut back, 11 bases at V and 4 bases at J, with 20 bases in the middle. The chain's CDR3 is CAPNEREGGTEAFF. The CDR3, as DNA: TGTGCCCCCAATGAAAGGGAGGGTGGCACTGAAGCTTTCTTT.

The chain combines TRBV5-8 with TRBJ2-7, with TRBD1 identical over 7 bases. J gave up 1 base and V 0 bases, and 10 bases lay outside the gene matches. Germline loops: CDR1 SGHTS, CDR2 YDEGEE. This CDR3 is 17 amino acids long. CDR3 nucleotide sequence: TGTGCCAGCAGCTTGGAGCCCCCGACAGGGCTATCCTACGAGCAGTACTTC. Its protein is CASSLEPPTGLSYEQYF.

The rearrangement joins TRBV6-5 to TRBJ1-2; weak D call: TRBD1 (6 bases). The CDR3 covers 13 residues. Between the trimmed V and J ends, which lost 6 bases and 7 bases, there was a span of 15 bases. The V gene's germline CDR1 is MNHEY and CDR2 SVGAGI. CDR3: CASRPTGPGGYTF. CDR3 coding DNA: TGTGCCAGCAGACCTACAGGGCCGGGTGGCTACACCTTC.

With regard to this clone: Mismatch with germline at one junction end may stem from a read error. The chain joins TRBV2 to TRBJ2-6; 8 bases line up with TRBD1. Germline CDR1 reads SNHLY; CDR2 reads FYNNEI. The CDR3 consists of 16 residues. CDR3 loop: CASWGQGAGGANGLTF. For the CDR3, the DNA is TGTGCCAGCTGGGGGCAGGGGGCGGGCGGGGCCAACGGCCTGACTTTC.

CDR3 amino acids: CASSSLTSGGSTDTQYF. CDR3 sequence (DNA): TGCGCCAGCAGCTCCCTAACTAGCGGGGGCTCCACAGATACGCAGTATTTT. The chain couples TRBV5-1 to TRBJ2-3, with 11 bases aligning to TRBD2. The CDR3 has 17 amino acids. The V segment lost 3 bases and the J segment 2 bases; nucleotides outside the gene matches: 8. In germline, CDR1 is SGHRS, CDR2 YFSETQ. The variable domain in full, with the rest retrieved from reference TRBV5-1 and TRBJ2-3, is KAGVTQTPRYLIKTRGQQVTLSCSPISGHRSVSWYQQTPGQGLQFLFEYFSETQRNKGNFPGRFSGRQFSNSRSEMNVSTLELGDSALYLCASSSLTSGGSTDTQYFGPGTRLTVL.

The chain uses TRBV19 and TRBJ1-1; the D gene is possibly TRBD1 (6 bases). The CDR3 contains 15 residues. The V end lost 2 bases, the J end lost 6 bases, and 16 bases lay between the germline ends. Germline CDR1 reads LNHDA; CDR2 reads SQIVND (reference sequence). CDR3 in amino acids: CASSIFPGGKSEAFF. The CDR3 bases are TGTGCCAGTAGTATATTTCCGGGGGGCAAATCTGAAGCTTTCTTT.

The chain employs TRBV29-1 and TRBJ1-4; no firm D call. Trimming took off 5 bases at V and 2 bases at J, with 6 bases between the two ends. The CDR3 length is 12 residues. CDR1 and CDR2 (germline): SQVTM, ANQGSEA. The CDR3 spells CSVSETNEKLFF. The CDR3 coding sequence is TGCAGCGTTTCTGAGACTAATGAAAAACTGTTTTTT.

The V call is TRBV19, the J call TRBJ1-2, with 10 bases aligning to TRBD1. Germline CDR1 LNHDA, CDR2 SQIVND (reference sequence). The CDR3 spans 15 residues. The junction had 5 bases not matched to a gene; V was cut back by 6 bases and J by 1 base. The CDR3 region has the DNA TGTGCCAGTAGGTTGGACAGGGGGATTAACTATGGCTACACCTTC. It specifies CASRLDRGINYGYTF. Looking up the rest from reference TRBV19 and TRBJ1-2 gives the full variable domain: DGGITQSPKYLFRKEGQNVTLSCEQNLNHDAMYWYRQDPGQGLRLIYYSQIVNDFQKGDIAEGYSVSREKKESFPLTVTSAQKNPTAFYLCASRLDRGINYGYTFGSGTRLTVV.

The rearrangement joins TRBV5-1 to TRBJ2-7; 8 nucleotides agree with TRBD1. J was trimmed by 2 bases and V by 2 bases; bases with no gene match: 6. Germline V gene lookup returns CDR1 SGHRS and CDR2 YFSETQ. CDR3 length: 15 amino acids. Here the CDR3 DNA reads TGCGCCAGCAGCTTTTCCGGGACAGGCCCCTACGAGCAGTACTTC. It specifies CASSFSGTGPYEQYF.

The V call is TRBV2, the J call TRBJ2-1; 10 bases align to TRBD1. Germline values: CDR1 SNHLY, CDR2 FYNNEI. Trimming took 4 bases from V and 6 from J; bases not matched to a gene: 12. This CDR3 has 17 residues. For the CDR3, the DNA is TGTGCCAGCAGTGCTTGGGGGACAGGGGATACATTCAATGAGCAGTTCTTC. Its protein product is CASSAWGTGDTFNEQFF.

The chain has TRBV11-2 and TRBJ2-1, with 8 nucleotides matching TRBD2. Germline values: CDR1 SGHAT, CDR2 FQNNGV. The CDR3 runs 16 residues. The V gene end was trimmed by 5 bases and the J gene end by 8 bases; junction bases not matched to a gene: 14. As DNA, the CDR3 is TGTGCCAGCAGCCACAACCGACTAGCGTGGGGGGATGAGCAGTTCTTC. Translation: CASSHNRLAWGDEQFF.

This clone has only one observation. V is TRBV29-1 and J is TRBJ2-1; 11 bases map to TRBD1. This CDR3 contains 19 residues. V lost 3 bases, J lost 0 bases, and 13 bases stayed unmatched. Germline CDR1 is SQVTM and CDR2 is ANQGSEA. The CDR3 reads CSVDRPGTGGHRSYNEQFF. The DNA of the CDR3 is TGCAGCGTTGATCGTCCCGGGACAGGGGGGCACCGCTCCTACAATGAGCAGTTCTTC.

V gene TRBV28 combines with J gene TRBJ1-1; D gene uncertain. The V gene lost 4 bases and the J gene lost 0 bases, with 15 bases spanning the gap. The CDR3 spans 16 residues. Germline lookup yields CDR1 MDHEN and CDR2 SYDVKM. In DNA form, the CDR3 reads TGTGCCAGCAGTTCCCCCGGGGTGGAGATGAACACTGAAGCTTTCTTT. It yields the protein CASSSPGVEMNTEAFF. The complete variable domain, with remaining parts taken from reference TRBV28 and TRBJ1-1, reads DVKVTQSSRYLVKRTGEKVFLECVQDMDHENMFWYRQDPGLGLRLIYFSYDVKMKEKGDIPEGYSVSREKKERFSLILESASTNQTSMYLCASSSPGVEMNTEAFFGQGTRLTVV.

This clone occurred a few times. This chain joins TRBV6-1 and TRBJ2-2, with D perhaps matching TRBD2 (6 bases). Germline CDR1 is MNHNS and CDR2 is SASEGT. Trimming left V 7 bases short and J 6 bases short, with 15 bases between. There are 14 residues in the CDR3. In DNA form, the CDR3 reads TGTGCCAGCACTATAGGAGGGGAGGCCGGGGAGCTGTTTTTT. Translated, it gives CASTIGGEAGELFF.

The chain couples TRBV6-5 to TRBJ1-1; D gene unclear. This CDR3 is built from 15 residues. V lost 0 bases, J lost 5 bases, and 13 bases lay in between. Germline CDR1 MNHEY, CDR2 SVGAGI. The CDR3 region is CASSYSAGVDTEAFF. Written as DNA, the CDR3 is TGTGCCAGCAGTTACTCGGCCGGGGTGGATACTGAAGCTTTCTTT.

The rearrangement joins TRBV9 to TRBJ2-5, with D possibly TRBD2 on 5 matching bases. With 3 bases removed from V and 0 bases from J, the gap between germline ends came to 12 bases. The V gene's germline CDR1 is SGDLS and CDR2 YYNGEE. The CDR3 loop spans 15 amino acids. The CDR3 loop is CASSATPGYQETQYF. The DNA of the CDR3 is TGTGCCAGCAGCGCCACACCGGGGTACCAAGAGACCCAGTACTTC.

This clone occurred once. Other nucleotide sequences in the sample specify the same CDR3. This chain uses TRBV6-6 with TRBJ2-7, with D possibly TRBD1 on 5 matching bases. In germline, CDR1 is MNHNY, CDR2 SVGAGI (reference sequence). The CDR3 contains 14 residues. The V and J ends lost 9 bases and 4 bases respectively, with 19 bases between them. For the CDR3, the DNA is TGTGCCAGTAGCATCGAGACTGGGGCATACGAGCAGTACTTC. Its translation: CASSIETGAYEQYF.

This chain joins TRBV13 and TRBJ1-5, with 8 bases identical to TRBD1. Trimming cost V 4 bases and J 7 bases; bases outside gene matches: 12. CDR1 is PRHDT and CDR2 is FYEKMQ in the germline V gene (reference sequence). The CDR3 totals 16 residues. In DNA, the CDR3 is TGTGCCAGCAGCTCTTCCATGGACAGGGCTGGACAGCCCCAGCATTTT. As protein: CASSSSMDRAGQPQHF.

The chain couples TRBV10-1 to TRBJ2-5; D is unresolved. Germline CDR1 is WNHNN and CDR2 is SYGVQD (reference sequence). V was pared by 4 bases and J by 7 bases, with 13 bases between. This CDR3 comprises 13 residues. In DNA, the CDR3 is TGCGCCAGCAGTGGGGTCGGCCCGGGGACCCAGTACTTC. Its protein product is CASSGVGPGTQYF.

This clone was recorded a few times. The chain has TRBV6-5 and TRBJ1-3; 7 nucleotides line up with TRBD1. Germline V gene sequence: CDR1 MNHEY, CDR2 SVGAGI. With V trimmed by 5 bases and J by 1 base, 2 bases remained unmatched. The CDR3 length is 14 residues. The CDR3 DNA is TGTGCCAGCAGTAAACAGGGGTCTGGAAACACCATATATTTT. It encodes CASSKQGSGNTIYF.

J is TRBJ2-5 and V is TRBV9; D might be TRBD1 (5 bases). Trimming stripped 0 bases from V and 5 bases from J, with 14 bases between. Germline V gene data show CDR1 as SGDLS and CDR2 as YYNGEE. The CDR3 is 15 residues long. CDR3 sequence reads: CASSVAPRQGETQYF. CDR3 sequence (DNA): TGTGCCAGCAGCGTAGCTCCTCGGCAGGGCGAGACCCAGTACTTC.

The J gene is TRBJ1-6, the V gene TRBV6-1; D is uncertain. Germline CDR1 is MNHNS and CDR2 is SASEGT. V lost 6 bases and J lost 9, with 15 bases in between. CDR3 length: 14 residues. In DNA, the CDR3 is TGTGCCAGCAGCCGGCCGGGTCTCACTTCACCCCTCCACTTT. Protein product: CASSRPGLTSPLHF.

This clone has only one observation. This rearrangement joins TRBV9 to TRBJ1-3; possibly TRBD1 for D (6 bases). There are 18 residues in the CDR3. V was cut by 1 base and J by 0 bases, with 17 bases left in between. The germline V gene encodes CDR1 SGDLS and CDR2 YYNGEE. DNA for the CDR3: TGTGCCAGCAGCGTACGGGGGGGCCCATACCCCTCTGGAAACACCATATATTTT. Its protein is CASSVRGGPYPSGNTIYF.

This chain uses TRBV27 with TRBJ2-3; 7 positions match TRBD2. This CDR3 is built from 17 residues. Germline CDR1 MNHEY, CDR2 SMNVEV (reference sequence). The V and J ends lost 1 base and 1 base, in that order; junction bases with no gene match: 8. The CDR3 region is CASSLYSGGGGTDTQYF. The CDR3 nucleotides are TGTGCCAGCAGTTTATATTCTGGGGGGGGAGGCACAGATACGCAGTATTTT.

CDR3 sequence (DNA): TGCGCCAGCAGCCAAGATAGCGGGGGGGCCCAAAGAGATACGCAGTATTTT. Protein product: CASSQDSGGAQRDTQYF. The gene calls are TRBV4-3 and TRBJ2-3; 11 bases are a match to TRBD2. The CDR3 is 17 residues long. With 0 bases clipped from V and 5 bases from J, the junction kept 7 bases outside the gene matches. The germline CDR1 and CDR2 sequences are LGHNA and YSLEER.

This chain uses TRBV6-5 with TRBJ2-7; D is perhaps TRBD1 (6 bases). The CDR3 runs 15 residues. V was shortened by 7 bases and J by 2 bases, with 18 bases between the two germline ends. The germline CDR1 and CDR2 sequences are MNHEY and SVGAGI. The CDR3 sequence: CASTRPGHLTYEQYF. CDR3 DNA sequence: TGTGCCAGCACTCGACCGGGACACCTCACCTACGAGCAGTACTTC.

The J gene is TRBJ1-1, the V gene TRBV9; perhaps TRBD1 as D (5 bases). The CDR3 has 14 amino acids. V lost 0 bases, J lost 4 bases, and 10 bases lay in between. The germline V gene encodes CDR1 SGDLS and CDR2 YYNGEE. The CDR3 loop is CASSVGAGPTEAFF. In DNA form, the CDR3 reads TGTGCCAGCAGCGTAGGGGCGGGGCCCACTGAAGCTTTCTTT.

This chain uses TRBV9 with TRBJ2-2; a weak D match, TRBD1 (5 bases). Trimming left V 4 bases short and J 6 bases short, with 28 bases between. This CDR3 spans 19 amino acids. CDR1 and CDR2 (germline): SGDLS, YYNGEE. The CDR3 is CASSLRLLRLSPRAGELFF. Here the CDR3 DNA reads TGTGCCAGCAGCTTGCGGCTGTTGCGGCTTTCTCCCAGGGCCGGGGAGCTGTTTTTT.

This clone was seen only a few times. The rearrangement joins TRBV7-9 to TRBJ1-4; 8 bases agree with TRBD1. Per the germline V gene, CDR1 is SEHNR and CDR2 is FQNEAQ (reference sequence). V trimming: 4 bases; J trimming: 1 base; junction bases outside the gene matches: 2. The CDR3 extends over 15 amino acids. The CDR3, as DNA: TGTGCCAGCAGCTCGGACAGGGAAACTAATGAAAAACTGTTTTTT. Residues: CASSSDRETNEKLFF.

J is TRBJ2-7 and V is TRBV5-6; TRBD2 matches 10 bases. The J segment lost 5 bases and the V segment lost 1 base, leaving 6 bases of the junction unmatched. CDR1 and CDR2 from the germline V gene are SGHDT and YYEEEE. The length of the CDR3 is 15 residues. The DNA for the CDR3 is TGTGCCAGCAGCTTGTTGCCAGCGGGGGGGCACGAGCAGTACTTC. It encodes CASSLLPAGGHEQYF.

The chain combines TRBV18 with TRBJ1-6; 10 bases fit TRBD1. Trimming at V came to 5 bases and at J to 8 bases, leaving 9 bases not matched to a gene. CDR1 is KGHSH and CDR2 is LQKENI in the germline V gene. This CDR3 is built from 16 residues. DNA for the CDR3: TGTGCCAGCTCAGCCCGGGACAGGGGATATGATTCACCCCTCCACTTT. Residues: CASSARDRGYDSPLHF.